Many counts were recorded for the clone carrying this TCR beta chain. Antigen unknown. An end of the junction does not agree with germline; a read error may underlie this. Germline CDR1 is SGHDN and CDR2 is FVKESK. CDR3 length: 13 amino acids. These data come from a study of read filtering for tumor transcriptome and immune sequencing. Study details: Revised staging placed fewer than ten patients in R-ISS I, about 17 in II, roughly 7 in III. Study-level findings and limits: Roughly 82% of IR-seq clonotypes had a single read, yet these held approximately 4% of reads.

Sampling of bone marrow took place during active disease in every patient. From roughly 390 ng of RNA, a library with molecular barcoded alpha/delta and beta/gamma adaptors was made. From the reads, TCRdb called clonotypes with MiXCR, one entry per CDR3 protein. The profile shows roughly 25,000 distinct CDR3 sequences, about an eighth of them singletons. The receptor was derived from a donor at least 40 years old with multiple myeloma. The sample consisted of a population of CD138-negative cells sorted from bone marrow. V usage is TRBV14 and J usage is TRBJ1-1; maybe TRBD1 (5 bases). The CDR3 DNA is TGTGCCGCAGGGAAGGAGCTGAATACTGAAGCTTTCTTT. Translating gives CAAGKELNTEAFF.